A selection of T cell receptor beta chains follows, all from one sample in a study of blood T cell repertoires in COVID-19. Assay: immunoSEQ multiplex PCR; the TCRdb copy retains only in-frame clones and omits some. The sample holds some 300,000 clones; around 89% are singletons and the top ten take 8% to 10%. The specimen sequenced was PBMCs or T cells enriched from blood (not recorded which). These receptors originate from a woman between 40 and 55 years old who had recovered from COVID-19. Both conserved end residues are part of each CDR3. The order of the fields is D gene, clone size, J gene, V gene, CDR3 protein, CDR3 DNA. The D gene is left open where the match is weak. Clone size is not always given. Where it is, it says once, few, many or a class for expanded clones.

d_gene: TRBD2; abundance: once; j_gene: TRBJ2-2; v_gene: TRBV3-1/TRBV3-2; CDR3aa: CASSGTSARTGELFF; CDR3nt: TGTGCCAGTTCCGGGACTAGCGCGCGTACCGGGGAGCTGTTTTTT
d_gene: TRBD2; abundance: .; j_gene: TRBJ2-3; v_gene: TRBV27; CDR3aa: CASSLWSSGGSSTDTQYF; CDR3nt: TGTGCCAGCAGTTTGTGGTCTAGCGGGGGTTCTAGCACAGATACGCAGTATTTT
d_gene: .; abundance: .; j_gene: TRBJ2-5; v_gene: TRBV24-1; CDR3aa: CATSDSTVQLETQYF; CDR3nt: TGTGCCACCAGTGATTCGACAGTTCAGTTAGAGACCCAGTACTTC
d_gene: TRBD2; abundance: .; j_gene: TRBJ2-1; v_gene: TRBV7-2; CDR3aa: CASSLFGTNNEQFF; CDR3nt: TGTGCCAGCAGCTTATTTGGGACTAACAATGAGCAGTTCTTC
d_gene: TRBD1; abundance: .; j_gene: TRBJ2-2; v_gene: TRBV24-1; CDR3aa: CATRGQGDTGELFF; CDR3nt: TGTGCCACCAGAGGACAGGGTGACACCGGGGAGCTGTTTTTT
d_gene: TRBD1; abundance: .; j_gene: TRBJ1-1; v_gene: TRBV3-1/TRBV3-2; CDR3aa: CASSSQGARMNTEAFF; CDR3nt: TGTGCCAGCAGCTCTCAGGGGGCGCGAATGAACACTGAAGCTTTCTTT
d_gene: .; abundance: .; j_gene: TRBJ1-4; v_gene: TRBV3-1/TRBV3-2; CDR3aa: CASSQVAEKLFF; CDR3nt: TGTGCCAGCAGCCAAGTGGCTGAAAAACTGTTTTTT
d_gene: .; abundance: .; j_gene: TRBJ1-6; v_gene: TRBV27; CDR3aa: CASSPWTGGNSPLHF; CDR3nt: TGTGCCAGCAGTCCGTGGACGGGGGGAAATTCACCCCTCCACTTT
d_gene: .; abundance: .; j_gene: TRBJ1-4; v_gene: TRBV10-2; CDR3aa: CASQEGGSKATNEKLFF; CDR3nt: TGCGCCAGCCAAGAAGGGGGTTCTAAAGCAACTAATGAAAAACTGTTTTTT
d_gene: .; abundance: few; j_gene: TRBJ2-1; v_gene: TRBV21-1; CDR3aa: CASSKALAGGPREQFF; CDR3nt: TGTGCCAGCAGCAAAGCTCTAGCGGGAGGGCCCAGGGAGCAGTTCTTC
d_gene: .; abundance: .; j_gene: TRBJ2-1; v_gene: TRBV30; CDR3aa: CAWTGHSYNEQFF; CDR3nt: TGTGCCTGGACGGGACATTCATACAATGAGCAGTTCTTC
d_gene: TRBD1; abundance: few; j_gene: TRBJ2-3; v_gene: TRBV7-2; CDR3aa: CASSLRGQTTDTQYF; CDR3nt: TGTGCCAGCAGCTTAAGGGGGCAAACCACAGATACGCAGTATTTT
d_gene: .; abundance: .; j_gene: TRBJ1-1; v_gene: TRBV27; CDR3aa: CASSLTGSGTEAFF; CDR3nt: TGTGCCAGCAGTTTAACAGGGTCGGGAACTGAAGCTTTCTTT
d_gene: .; abundance: .; j_gene: TRBJ2-1; v_gene: TRBV24-1; CDR3aa: CATSDLRREQFF; CDR3nt: TGTGCCACCAGTGATTTGCGTCGTGAGCAGTTCTTC
d_gene: TRBD2; abundance: .; j_gene: TRBJ2-1; v_gene: TRBV19; CDR3aa: CASKREGGDEQFF; CDR3nt: TGTGCCAGTAAACGGGAGGGTGGAGATGAGCAGTTCTTC
d_gene: .; abundance: .; j_gene: TRBJ2-2; v_gene: TRBV7-2; CDR3aa: CASSLALSAGELFF; CDR3nt: TGTGCCAGCAGCTTAGCTCTCTCCGCCGGGGAGCTGTTTTTT
d_gene: .; abundance: .; j_gene: TRBJ2-1; v_gene: TRBV27; CDR3aa: CASSLMMGRSSYNEQFF; CDR3nt: TGTGCCAGCAGCCTTATGATGGGGCGTAGCTCCTACAATGAGCAGTTCTTC
d_gene: .; abundance: .; j_gene: TRBJ2-1; v_gene: TRBV10-3; CDR3aa: CAVLSSYNEQFF; CDR3nt: TGTGCCGTGCTTAGCTCCTACAATGAGCAGTTCTTC
d_gene: TRBD2; abundance: few; j_gene: TRBJ2-1; v_gene: TRBV7-9; CDR3aa: CASSSLAGTEQFF; CDR3nt: TGTGCCAGCAGCTCCTTAGCGGGAACTGAGCAGTTCTTC
d_gene: TRBD2; abundance: many; j_gene: TRBJ2-7; v_gene: TRBV4-3; CDR3aa: CASSQEVTSGSYEQYF; CDR3nt: TGCGCCAGCAGCCAAGAGGTGACTAGCGGCTCCTACGAGCAGTACTTC
d_gene: .; abundance: .; j_gene: TRBJ1-3; v_gene: TRBV4-3; CDR3aa: CASSQDKAGPGNTIYF; CDR3nt: TGCGCCAGCAGCCAAGACAAGGCAGGGCCCGGAAACACCATATATTTT
d_gene: .; abundance: .; j_gene: TRBJ1-1; v_gene: TRBV5-6; CDR3aa: CASSFGPKGGTEAFF; CDR3nt: TGTGCCAGCAGCTTCGGACCAAAAGGGGGCACTGAAGCTTTCTTT
d_gene: .; abundance: once; j_gene: TRBJ1-2; v_gene: TRBV27; CDR3aa: CASSLGWDIGGYTF; CDR3nt: TGTGCCAGCAGTTTGGGGTGGGACATTGGCGGCTACACCTTC
d_gene: TRBD1; abundance: .; j_gene: TRBJ1-4; v_gene: TRBV2; CDR3aa: CASSDRQGAREKLFF; CDR3nt: TGTGCCAGCAGTGATCGTCAGGGGGCGCGTGAAAAACTGTTTTTT
d_gene: TRBD2; abundance: .; j_gene: TRBJ2-1; v_gene: TRBV18; CDR3aa: CASSPNSGRAGAYNEQFF; CDR3nt: TGTGCCAGCTCACCAAATAGCGGGAGGGCCGGGGCCTACAATGAGCAGTTCTTC
d_gene: TRBD1; abundance: few; j_gene: TRBJ2-1; v_gene: TRBV27; CDR3aa: CASSLTGGAYNEQFF; CDR3nt: TGTGCCAGCAGTCTGACAGGGGGCGCGTACAATGAGCAGTTCTTC
d_gene: TRBD1; abundance: .; j_gene: TRBJ2-7; v_gene: TRBV5-4; CDR3aa: CASRRQGAEFNEQYF; CDR3nt: TGTGCCAGCAGGAGACAGGGGGCTGAGTTCAACGAGCAGTACTTC